This TCR beta chain comes out of a study of T cell repertoires in cytomegalovirus infection. Study summary: Public TCR beta signatures were indicative of both CMV infection and a matching HLA type. Notes on the study in general: In two of eight donors, the top clonotype was HLA-C-restricted CMV-specific. Based on cumulative public TCR beta family frequency, carriers of CMV plus the relevant HLA were identified.

Per germline, CDR1 MDHEN and CDR2 SYDVKM. There are 14 residues in the CDR3. V dropped 5 bases and J dropped 3 bases, with 14 bases sitting between them. Regarding this clonotype: Its target is not known.

TCRdb itself ran the reads through MiXCR, one entry per CDR3 protein. The sample consists of about 680,000 distinct CDR3 sequences, 20% to 25% of them appearing once. This chain links TRBV28 with TRBJ2-7; D remains unclear. The TCR sequence derives from a human donor in good health (CMV status not recorded). Some clones in this sample may be carry-over from other donors' samples. The specimen sequenced was CD8+ T cells from PBMCs. CDR3 sequence reads: CASSHTPDGYEQYF. Here the CDR3 DNA reads TGTGCCAGCAGTCACACCCCGGACGGCTACGAGCAGTACTTC.